This T cell receptor (beta chain) was recovered during a study of immune characteristics of hereditary and idiopathic chronic pancreatitis. Control tissue came from deceased donors without known pancreatic disease. Sequencing was performed with immunoSEQ multiplex PCR; in TCRdb, only in-frame clones are kept and a portion is missing. The top ten hold around 50% of the sample, which has 300 to 500 clones, about 65% seen once. Study-wide results and limits: Hereditary versus idiopathic pancreatitis showed different Vbeta-Jbeta usage, including TRBV10, TRBV19, TRBV23, TRBV5. Controls had less diverse, more clonal TCRbeta repertoires than both pancreatitis groups.

Trimming stripped 0 bases from V and 8 bases from J, with 12 bases between. The CDR3 runs 15 residues. Germline CDR1 is SGHRS and CDR2 is YFSETQ. By proportion, this clone is large. Its antigen is as yet unknown. The sequence was obtained from a human donor who was a deceased organ donor serving as a healthy control. Material for sequencing was pancreas tissue. The gene calls are TRBV5-1 and TRBJ1-6, with D unresolved. DNA for the CDR3: TGCGCCAGCAGCTTGGGGGAGGGCTCTGATTCACCCCTCCACTTT. This codes for CASSLGEGSDSPLHF.